Included here is one T cell receptor (beta chain) sequence, with context. The junction departs from the called germline gene at one end, perhaps through a read error. This CDR3 is built from 17 residues. Per the germline V gene, CDR1 is DFQATT and CDR2 is SNEGSKA (reference sequence). The data are from a study of molecular identifiers for immune sequencing clone quantification. TCRdb processed the PCR reads anew with MiXCR; each CDR3 protein has one entry. The sample carries some 91,000 distinct CDR3 sequences, 20% to 25% recorded once. The clonotype was recovered from a human donor in good health. Some libraries in this study had Jurkat cell RNA spiked in. The chain recombines TRBV20-1 with TRBJ2-3; TRBD2 matches 10 bases. Sample: naive CD8+ T cells from blood, with Jurkat cell RNA spiked in. The sample's subset: FACS-sorted CD8+CD4-CCR7+CD45RA+ naive T cells. The CDR3 DNA is TGCAGTGCTAAAGATTTATGGCTAGCGGGGGCCACAGATACGCAGTATTTC. Its protein is CSAKDLWLAGATDTQYF.